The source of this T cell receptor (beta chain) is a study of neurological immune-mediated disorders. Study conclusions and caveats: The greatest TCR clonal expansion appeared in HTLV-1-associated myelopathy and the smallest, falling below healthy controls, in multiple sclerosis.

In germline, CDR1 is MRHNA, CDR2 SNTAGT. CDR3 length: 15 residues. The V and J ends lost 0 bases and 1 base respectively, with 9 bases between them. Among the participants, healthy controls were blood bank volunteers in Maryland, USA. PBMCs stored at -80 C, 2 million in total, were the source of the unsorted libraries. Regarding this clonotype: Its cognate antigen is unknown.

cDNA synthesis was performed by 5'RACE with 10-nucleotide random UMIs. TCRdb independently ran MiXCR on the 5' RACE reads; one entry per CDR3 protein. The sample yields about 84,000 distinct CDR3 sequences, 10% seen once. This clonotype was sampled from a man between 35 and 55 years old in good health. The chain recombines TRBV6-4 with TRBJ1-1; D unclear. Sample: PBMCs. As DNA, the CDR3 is TGTGCCAGCAGTGACTCCGGACGGAAGAACACTGAAGCTTTCTTT. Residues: CASSDSGRKNTEAFF.